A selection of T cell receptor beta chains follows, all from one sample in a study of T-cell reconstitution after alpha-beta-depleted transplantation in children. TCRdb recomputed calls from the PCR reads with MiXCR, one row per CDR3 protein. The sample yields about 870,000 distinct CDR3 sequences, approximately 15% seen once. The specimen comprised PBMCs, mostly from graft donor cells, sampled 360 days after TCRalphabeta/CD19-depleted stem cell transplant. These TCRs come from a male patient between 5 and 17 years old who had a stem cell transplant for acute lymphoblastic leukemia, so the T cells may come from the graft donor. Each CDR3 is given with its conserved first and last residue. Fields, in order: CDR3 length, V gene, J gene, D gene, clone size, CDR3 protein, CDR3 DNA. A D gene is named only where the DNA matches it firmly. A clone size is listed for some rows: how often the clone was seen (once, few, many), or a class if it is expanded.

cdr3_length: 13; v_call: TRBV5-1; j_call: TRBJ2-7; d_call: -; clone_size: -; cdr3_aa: CASSGGVWLEQYF; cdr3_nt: TGCGCCAGCAGCGGGGGAGTGTGGCTCGAGCAGTACTTC
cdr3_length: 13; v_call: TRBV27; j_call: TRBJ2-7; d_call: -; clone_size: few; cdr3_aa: CASRSLIAHEQYF; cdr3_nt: TGTGCCAGCAGATCTCTGATCGCCCACGAGCAGTACTTC
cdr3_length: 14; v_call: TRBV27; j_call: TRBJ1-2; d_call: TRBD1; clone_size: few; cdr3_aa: CASSLYARGHGYTF; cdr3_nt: TGTGCCAGCAGTTTATATGCCAGGGGGCATGGCTACACCTTC
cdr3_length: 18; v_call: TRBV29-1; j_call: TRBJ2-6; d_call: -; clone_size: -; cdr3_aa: CSVEDALGPVSGANVLTF; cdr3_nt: TGCAGCGTTGAAGACGCCCTGGGCCCAGTCTCTGGGGCCAACGTCCTGACTTTC
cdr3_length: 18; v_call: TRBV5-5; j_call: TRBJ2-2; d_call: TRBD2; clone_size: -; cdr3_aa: CASSTPGLAGANTGELFF; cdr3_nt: TGTGCCAGCAGCACCCCGGGACTAGCGGGAGCGAACACCGGGGAGCTGTTTTTT
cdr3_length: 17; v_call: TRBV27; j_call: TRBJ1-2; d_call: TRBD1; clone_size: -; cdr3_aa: CASSYSGQNLLGYGYTF; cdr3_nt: TGTGCCAGCAGTTACTCGGGACAGAACCTTCTTGGCTATGGCTACACCTTC
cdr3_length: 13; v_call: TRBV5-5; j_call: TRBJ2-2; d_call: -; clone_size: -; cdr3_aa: CASSGPYTGELFF; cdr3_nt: TGTGCCAGCAGTGGCCCTTACACCGGGGAGCTGTTTTTT
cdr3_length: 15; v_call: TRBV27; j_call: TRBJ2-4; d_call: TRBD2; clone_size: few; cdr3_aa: CASKKLAGSLDIQYF; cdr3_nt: TGTGCCAGCAAAAAACTAGCGGGATCTTTGGACATTCAGTACTTC
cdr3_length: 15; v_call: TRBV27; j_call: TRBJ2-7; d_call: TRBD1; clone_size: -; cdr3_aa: CASQTGGQLFYEQYF; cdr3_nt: TGTGCCAGTCAGACAGGGGGTCAGCTTTTCTACGAGCAGTACTTC
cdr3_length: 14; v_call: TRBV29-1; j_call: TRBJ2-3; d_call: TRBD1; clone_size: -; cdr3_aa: CSVGGTGATDTQYF; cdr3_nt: TGCAGCGTTGGAGGGACAGGGGCCACAGATACGCAGTATTTT
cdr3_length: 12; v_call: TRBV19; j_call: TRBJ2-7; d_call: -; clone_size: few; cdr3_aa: CASSMNGYEQYF; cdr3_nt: TGTGCCAGTAGTATGAACGGATACGAGCAGTACTTC
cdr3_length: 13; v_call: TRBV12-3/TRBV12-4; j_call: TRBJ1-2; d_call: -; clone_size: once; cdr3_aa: CASSFPGSPGYTF; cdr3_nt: TGTGCCAGCAGTTTTCCGGGAAGCCCCGGCTACACCTTC
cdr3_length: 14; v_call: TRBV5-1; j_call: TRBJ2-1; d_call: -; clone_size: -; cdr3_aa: CASSFGGLREVQFF; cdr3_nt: TGCGCCAGCAGCTTTGGGGGGCTGAGAGAGGTGCAGTTCTTC
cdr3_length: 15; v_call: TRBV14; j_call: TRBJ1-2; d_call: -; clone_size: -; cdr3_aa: CASSQVLPPGYGYTF; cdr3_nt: TGTGCCAGCAGCCAAGTTCTCCCCCCTGGGTATGGCTACACCTTC
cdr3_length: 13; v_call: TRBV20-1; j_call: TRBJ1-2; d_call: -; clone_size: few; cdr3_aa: CSARRTNNYGYTF; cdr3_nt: TGCAGTGCCCGGAGGACGAATAACTATGGCTACACCTTC
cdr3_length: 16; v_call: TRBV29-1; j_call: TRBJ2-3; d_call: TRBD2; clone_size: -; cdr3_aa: CSVEEGRLAGGDTQCF; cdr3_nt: TGCAGCGTTGAAGAGGGCAGACTAGCGGGAGGAGATACGCAGTGTTTT
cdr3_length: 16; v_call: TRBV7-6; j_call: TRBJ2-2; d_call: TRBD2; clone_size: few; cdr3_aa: CASSSPGGSYTGELFF; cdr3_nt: TGTGCCAGCAGCTCCCCCGGCGGGAGCTACACCGGGGAGCTGTTTTTT
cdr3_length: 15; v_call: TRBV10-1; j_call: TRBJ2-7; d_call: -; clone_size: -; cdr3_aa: CASSEGADPGYEQYF; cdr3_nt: TGCGCCAGCAGTGAAGGGGCAGACCCAGGCTACGAGCAGTACTTC
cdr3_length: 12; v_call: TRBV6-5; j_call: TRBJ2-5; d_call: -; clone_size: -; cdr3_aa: CASRTGPETQYF; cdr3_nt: TGTGCCAGCAGAACAGGGCCGGAGACCCAGTACTTC
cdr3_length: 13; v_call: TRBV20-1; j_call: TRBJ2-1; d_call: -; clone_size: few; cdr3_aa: CSATGGASNEQFF; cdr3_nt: TGCAGTGCTACCGGTGGAGCCTCTAATGAGCAGTTCTTC
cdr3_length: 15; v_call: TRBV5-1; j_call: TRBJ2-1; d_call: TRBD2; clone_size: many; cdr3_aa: CASSEAGSSYNEQFF; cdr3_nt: TGCGCCAGTTCCGAAGCGGGGAGCTCCTACAATGAGCAGTTCTTC
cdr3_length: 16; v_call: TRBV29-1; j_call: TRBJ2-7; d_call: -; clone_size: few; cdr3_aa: CSVEEAETDGTYEQYF; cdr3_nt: TGCAGCGTTGAAGAGGCCGAAACGGACGGGACCTACGAGCAGTACTTC
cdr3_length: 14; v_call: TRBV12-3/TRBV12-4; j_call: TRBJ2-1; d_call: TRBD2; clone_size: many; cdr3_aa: CASSGGSVGNEQFF; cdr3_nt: TGTGCCAGCAGTGGCGGGAGTGTGGGCAATGAGCAGTTCTTC
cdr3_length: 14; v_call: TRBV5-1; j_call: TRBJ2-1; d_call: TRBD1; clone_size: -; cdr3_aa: CASGKSDRGYEQFF; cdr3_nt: TGCGCCAGCGGTAAGAGTGACAGGGGATATGAGCAGTTCTTC
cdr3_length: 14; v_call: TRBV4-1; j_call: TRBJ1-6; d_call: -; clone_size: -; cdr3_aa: CASSQAEGYSPLHF; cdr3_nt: TGCGCCAGCAGCCAAGCGGAGGGTTATTCACCCCTCCACTTT
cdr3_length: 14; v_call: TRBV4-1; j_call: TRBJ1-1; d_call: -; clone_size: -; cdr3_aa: CASSQDRMNTEAFF; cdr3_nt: TGCGCCAGCAGCCAAGACAGGATGAACACTGAAGCTTTCTTT
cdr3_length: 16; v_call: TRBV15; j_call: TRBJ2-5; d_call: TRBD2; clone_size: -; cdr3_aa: CATSRDLGLGAETQYF; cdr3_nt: TGTGCCACCAGCAGAGATCTAGGACTAGGTGCGGAGACCCAGTACTTC
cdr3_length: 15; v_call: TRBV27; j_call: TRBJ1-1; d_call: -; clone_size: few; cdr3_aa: CASSLFQARDTEAFF; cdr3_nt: TGTGCCAGCAGTTTGTTTCAGGCCCGAGACACTGAAGCTTTCTTT
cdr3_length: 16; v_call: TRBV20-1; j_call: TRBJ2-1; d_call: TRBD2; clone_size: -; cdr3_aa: CSARDLGSGSGNEQFF; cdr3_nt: TGCAGTGCTAGAGATCTTGGTAGCGGGAGTGGCAATGAGCAGTTCTTC